The 3 T cell receptor beta chains reported below all come from one sample, sequenced in a study of blood T cell repertoires in COVID-19. Here immunoSEQ multiplex PCR was the method, and the copy in TCRdb shows in-frame clones only, minus some. The sample contains about 230,000 clones, about 91% of which appear only once. The sequenced material came from PBMCs or T cells enriched from blood (not recorded which). These TCRs come from a woman aged 40 to 49 with acute COVID-19.

The table lists this clone with a count of one. This chain joins TRBV5-4 and TRBJ2-3, with 15 nucleotides matching TRBD2. V was clipped by 4 bases and J by 6 bases; unmatched bases: 9. Germline assignment: CDR1 SGHNT and CDR2 YYREEE (reference sequence). The CDR3 spans 17 residues. Here the CDR3 reads CASSTRTSGRVTDTQYF. CDR3 DNA sequence: TGTGCCAGCAGCACTCGGACTAGCGGGAGGGTCACCGATACGCAGTATTTT. The full variable domain, with the rest looked up from reference TRBV5-4 and TRBJ2-3, is ETGVTQSPTHLIKTRGQQVTLRCSSQSGHNTVSWYQQALGQGPQFIFQYYREEENGRGNFPPRFSGLQFPNYSSELNVNALELDDSALYLCASSTRTSGRVTDTQYFGPGTRLTVL.

This clone appeared a few times. The chain combines TRBV18 with TRBJ1-2; 8 bases match TRBD1. V was clipped by 4 bases and J by 8 bases; unmatched bases: 6. CDR3 size: 13 residues. Germline V gene data show CDR1 as KGHSH and CDR2 as LQKENI. CDR3 protein: CASSRAGGAGYTF. The CDR3 nucleotides read TGTGCCAGCTCACGGGCAGGGGGCGCGGGCTACACCTTC. The variable domain in full, with the rest retrieved from reference TRBV18 and TRBJ1-2, is NAGVMQNPRHLVRRRGQEARLRCSPMKGHSHVYWYRQLPEEGLKFMVYLQKENIIDESGMPKERFSAEFPKEGPSILRIQQVVRGDSAAYFCASSRAGGAGYTFGSGTRLTVV.

This chain joins TRBV5-1 and TRBJ1-6; D gene ambiguous. Trimming removed 5 bases at V and 0 bases at J, with 12 bases between. The CDR3 totals 16 residues. Germline CDR1 SGHRS, CDR2 YFSETQ. The CDR3 nucleotides read TGCGCCAGCAGTCAGAGTGAGGTCTCCTATAATTCACCCCTCCACTTT. Amino acids: CASSQSEVSYNSPLHF.